The rows below give T cell receptor beta chains drawn from one sample of a study of blood T cells in healthy people across ages. TCRdb called the 5' RACE reads again in MiXCR, with one record for every CDR3 protein. Here the sample spans fewer than 2,000,000 distinct CDR3 sequences, 35% to 50% being singletons. Sequencing was performed on blood. The receptors were sampled from a human donor in good health. The CDR3 runs from the conserved cysteine through the conserved F or W. Each record gives: clone size, D gene, J gene, V gene, CDR3 protein, CDR3 DNA. D genes are given only for firm matches. Not all rows give a size; the values are once, few, many and, for expanded clones, a class.

size: few; D: -; J: TRBJ2-1; V: TRBV15; CDR3: CATSRQQGAYNEQFF; DNA: TGTGCCACCAGCAGACAACAGGGCGCCTACAATGAGCAGTTCTTC
size: few; D: TRBD2; J: TRBJ2-5; V: TRBV4-3; CDR3: CASSQDLSSGGLETQYF; DNA: TGCGCCAGCAGCCAAGATCTTTCTAGCGGGGGCTTAGAGACCCAGTACTTC
size: -; D: TRBD1; J: TRBJ1-2; V: TRBV28; CDR3: CASRTTGGSGYGYTF; DNA: TGTGCCAGCAGGACGACAGGGGGCTCAGGCTATGGCTACACCTTC
size: -; D: -; J: TRBJ2-5; V: TRBV20-1; CDR3: CSARDTVTQETQYF; DNA: TGCAGTGCTCGGGACACCGTAACGCAAGAGACCCAGTACTTC
size: -; D: TRBD2; J: TRBJ2-5; V: TRBV20-1; CDR3: CSALQRAGVKQETQYF; DNA: TGCAGTGCCCTGCAGCGAGCGGGGGTAAAACAAGAGACCCAGTACTTC
size: few; D: -; J: TRBJ2-7; V: TRBV12-3/TRBV12-4; CDR3: CASRQPGPYEQYF; DNA: TGTGCCAGCAGACAACCGGGACCTTACGAGCAGTACTTC
size: few; D: TRBD2; J: TRBJ2-4; V: TRBV5-1; CDR3: CASSLVLAGGPDIQYF; DNA: TGCGCCAGCAGCTTGGTCTTAGCGGGGGGGCCGGACATTCAGTACTTC
size: few; D: -; J: TRBJ2-3; V: TRBV6-6; CDR3: CASSPSVGFSTDTQYF; DNA: TGTGCCAGCAGCCCGTCTGTCGGTTTTAGCACAGATACGCAGTATTTT
size: few; D: -; J: TRBJ1-1; V: TRBV5-6; CDR3: CASSLQVGHGSFF; DNA: -
size: -; D: -; J: TRBJ1-4; V: TRBV4-3; CDR3: CASSRLGDNEKLFF; DNA: TGCGCCAGCAGTCGGTTGGGAGATAATGAAAAACTGTTTTTT
size: -; D: -; J: TRBJ2-7; V: TRBV7-2; CDR3: CASSLVSGSNYEQYF; DNA: TGTGCCAGCAGCTTAGTGTCAGGGTCAAACTACGAGCAGTACTTC
size: -; D: -; J: TRBJ2-7; V: TRBV6-2/TRBV6-3; CDR3: CASSGRLGGSYEQYF; DNA: TGTGCCAGCAGTGGACGTCTAGGGGGATCCTACGAGCAGTACTTC
size: -; D: TRBD1; J: TRBJ1-2; V: TRBV28; CDR3: CASSRADRDRLLATF; DNA: TGTGCCAGCAGTCGCGCCGATCGGGACAGGCTATTAGCCACCTTC
size: -; D: TRBD2; J: TRBJ2-3; V: TRBV9; CDR3: CASSVAGTSGGATDTQYF; DNA: TGTGCCAGCAGCGTAGCTGGGACTAGCGGGGGGGCCACAGATACGCAGTATTTT
size: -; D: -; J: TRBJ1-4; V: TRBV27; CDR3: CASSPGGSWTSEKLFF; DNA: TGTGCCAGCAGCCCGGGAGGGTCGTGGACTAGTGAAAAACTGTTTTTT
size: -; D: TRBD2; J: TRBJ2-3; V: TRBV9; CDR3: CASSVAPQARGGTDTQYF; DNA: TGTGCCAGCAGCGTAGCCCCCCAGGCGCGGGGGGGCACAGATACGCAGTATTTT
size: -; D: -; J: TRBJ1-1; V: TRBV29-1; CDR3: CSALDTEAFF; DNA: TGCAGCGCCCTTGACACTGAAGCTTTCTTT
size: few; D: TRBD1; J: TRBJ1-2; V: TRBV20-1; CDR3: CSARNPGQGDSKTSYTF; DNA: TGCAGTGCTAGAAACCCGGGACAGGGTGATTCCAAGACGAGCTACACCTTC
size: -; D: TRBD1; J: TRBJ2-1; V: TRBV5-1; CDR3: CASSLPGGVEQFF; DNA: TGCGCCAGCAGCTTGCCAGGGGGCGTTGAGCAGTTCTTC
size: -; D: -; J: TRBJ1-2; V: TRBV7-9; CDR3: CASSLASGGNGYTF; DNA: TGTGCCAGCAGTTTAGCGTCCGGGGGAAATGGCTACACCTTC
size: -; D: TRBD2; J: TRBJ2-1; V: TRBV12-3/TRBV12-4; CDR3: CASSPTRLAVYNEQFF; DNA: TGTGCCAGCAGTCCCACAAGACTAGCGGTGTACAATGAGCAGTTCTTC
size: -; D: TRBD2; J: TRBJ2-1; V: TRBV20-1; CDR3: CSARRPSGTSGNEQFF; DNA: TGCAGTGCTAGGCGCCCCTCCGGGACTAGCGGCAATGAGCAGTTCTTC
size: few; D: TRBD2; J: TRBJ2-7; V: TRBV5-1; CDR3: CASSHGTSYEQYF; DNA: TGCGCCAGCAGCCACGGGACTAGCTACGAGCAGTACTTC
size: few; D: -; J: TRBJ1-2; V: TRBV29-1; CDR3: CSVEDWTNYTF; DNA: TGCAGCGTTGAAGACTGGACAAATTACACCTTC
size: once; D: -; J: TRBJ1-2; V: TRBV20-1; CDR3: CATGVGYTF; DNA: TGCGCAACGGGGGTTGGCTACACCTTC
size: -; D: TRBD1; J: TRBJ2-7; V: TRBV5-8; CDR3: CASSWGTDTYEQYF; DNA: TGTGCCAGCAGCTGGGGGACAGATACCTACGAGCAGTACTTC
size: -; D: -; J: TRBJ1-4; V: TRBV4-3; CDR3: CASSQDKVSNEKLFF; DNA: TGCGCCAGCAGCCAAGATAAGGTGTCTAATGAAAAACTGTTTTTT
size: -; D: TRBD1; J: TRBJ1-2; V: TRBV7-2; CDR3: CASSLPQSRQGSGGYTF; DNA: TGTGCCAGCAGCTTACCGCAAAGCCGACAGGGCTCTGGTGGCTACACCTTC
size: -; D: -; J: TRBJ1-6; V: TRBV15; CDR3: CATSLDRSSYNSPLHF; DNA: TGTGCCACCAGCCTAGACCGAAGCTCCTATAATTCACCCCTCCACTTT
size: -; D: -; J: TRBJ2-5; V: TRBV4-2; CDR3: CASARLSRGQETQYF; DNA: TGTGCCAGCGCGAGGTTATCTCGCGGCCAAGAGACCCAGTACTTC
size: -; D: -; J: TRBJ2-7; V: TRBV3-1; CDR3: CASSVASSYSYEQYF; DNA: TGTGCCAGCAGCGTAGCCAGTTCCTACTCCTACGAGCAGTACTTC
size: -; D: TRBD1; J: TRBJ2-7; V: TRBV6-2/TRBV6-3; CDR3: CASSYVDRDYEQYF; DNA: TGTGCCAGCAGCTACGTGGACAGGGATTACGAGCAGTACTTC
size: few; D: TRBD1; J: TRBJ2-7; V: TRBV4-3; CDR3: CASSQGTGGLEQYF; DNA: TGCGCCAGCAGCCAAGGGACAGGGGGTCTTGAGCAGTACTTC
size: few; D: TRBD1; J: TRBJ2-4; V: TRBV9; CDR3: CASSANRGQGTAKNIQYF; DNA: TGTGCCAGCAGCGCCAACCGGGGACAGGGTACCGCCAAAAACATTCAGTACTTC
size: few; D: -; J: TRBJ1-1; V: TRBV6-1; CDR3: CASSVEVNTEAFF; DNA: TGTGCCAGCAGTGTGGAGGTGAACACTGAAGCTTTCTTT
size: few; D: -; J: TRBJ2-1; V: TRBV28; CDR3: CASSLDTSGFNEQFF; DNA: TGTGCCAGCAGTTTAGATACCAGCGGGTTCAATGAGCAGTTCTTC
size: -; D: TRBD2; J: TRBJ2-7; V: TRBV10-3; CDR3: CAISESAGGAYNEQYF; DNA: TGTGCCATCAGTGAGTCGGCGGGAGGCGCCTACAATGAGCAGTACTTC
size: few; D: -; J: TRBJ2-3; V: TRBV7-6; CDR3: CASSPEGGVRTDTQYF; DNA: TGTGCCAGCAGCCCCGAGGGGGGGGTTCGCACAGATACGCAGTATTTT
size: -; D: TRBD1; J: TRBJ1-2; V: TRBV5-1; CDR3: CASSLLTQGSSNGYTF; DNA: TGCGCCAGCAGCCTACTAACACAGGGGTCTTCTAATGGCTACACCTTC
size: -; D: TRBD1; J: TRBJ2-7; V: TRBV20-1; CDR3: CSATRDRSPEQYF; DNA: TGCAGTGCCACGAGGGACAGGTCGCCCGAGCAGTACTTC
size: few; D: -; J: TRBJ2-7; V: TRBV6-5; CDR3: CASSPGVSEQYF; DNA: TGTGCCAGCAGTCCGGGGGTAAGCGAGCAGTACTTC
size: -; D: TRBD2; J: TRBJ2-1; V: TRBV12-5; CDR3: CASGLVAGRISYEQFF; DNA: TGTGCTAGTGGTTTGGTAGCGGGACGGATCTCCTACGAGCAGTTCTTC
size: -; D: TRBD1; J: TRBJ2-3; V: TRBV20-1; CDR3: CSASTGVTDTQYF; DNA: TGCAGTGCTAGTACAGGGGTAACAGATACGCAGTATTTT
size: few; D: TRBD2; J: TRBJ2-3; V: TRBV20-1; CDR3: CSASKALAGQSYSDTQYF; DNA: TGCAGTGCTAGTAAAGCGCTAGCGGGGCAGTCTTATTCGGATACGCAGTATTTT
size: many; D: -; J: TRBJ2-7; V: TRBV10-3; CDR3: CAISELKGSSYEQYF; DNA: TGTGCCATCAGTGAGCTTAAGGGGAGTTCCTACGAGCAGTACTTC
size: -; D: -; J: TRBJ1-1; V: TRBV7-8; CDR3: CASSLGGEATGAEAFF; DNA: TGTGCCAGCAGCTTGGGAGGGGAGGCAACGGGGGCGGAAGCTTTCTTT
size: few; D: TRBD2; J: TRBJ2-3; V: TRBV11-1; CDR3: CASSSIAGGTTDTQYF; DNA: TGTGCCAGCAGCTCAATAGCGGGGGGTACCACAGATACGCAGTATTTT
size: -; D: TRBD1; J: TRBJ1-4; V: TRBV4-3; CDR3: CASSPIDRGNEKLFF; DNA: TGCGCCAGCAGCCCCATTGACAGGGGAAATGAAAAACTGTTTTTT
size: -; D: -; J: TRBJ2-2; V: TRBV5-1; CDR3: CASSWAGSGGFANTGELFF; DNA: TGCGCCAGCAGCTGGGCCGGGTCCGGGGGATTCGCGAACACCGGGGAGCTGTTTTTT
size: few; D: -; J: TRBJ2-1; V: TRBV9; CDR3: CASSVKGNEQFF; DNA: TGTGCCAGCAGCGTAAAGGGGAATGAGCAGTTCTTC
size: once; D: TRBD1; J: TRBJ2-5; V: TRBV15; CDR3: CATSAGTGVWGEQYF; DNA: TGTGCCACCAGCGCCGGGACAGGGGTTTGGGGAGAGCAGTACTTC
size: -; D: -; J: TRBJ1-1; V: TRBV6-5; CDR3: CASSYPGTENTEAFF; DNA: TGTGCCAGCAGTTACCCGGGGACTGAGAACACTGAAGCTTTCTTT
size: -; D: -; J: TRBJ2-1; V: TRBV4-1; CDR3: CASSQEQGEQFF; DNA: TGCGCCAGCAGCCAAGAGCAAGGTGAGCAGTTCTTC
size: many; D: TRBD1; J: TRBJ2-6; V: TRBV24-1; CDR3: CATSDPMGQGAFSGANVLTF; DNA: TGTGCCACCAGTGACCCCATGGGACAGGGCGCATTCTCTGGGGCCAACGTCCTGACTTTC
size: -; D: -; J: TRBJ2-1; V: TRBV7-3; CDR3: CASSLTPGPEQFF; DNA: TGTGCCAGCAGCTTAACCCCCGGACCTGAGCAGTTCTTC
size: few; D: -; J: TRBJ2-7; V: TRBV7-9; CDR3: CASSLGSNPVYEQYF; DNA: TGTGCCAGCAGCTTAGGCTCCAACCCGGTGTACGAGCAGTACTTC
size: few; D: -; J: TRBJ1-1; V: TRBV5-1; CDR3: CASSPAAGQGNTEAFF; DNA: TGCGCCAGCTCCCCTGCGGCAGGGCAGGGGAACACTGAAGCTTTCTTT
size: -; D: TRBD2; J: TRBJ2-1; V: TRBV15; CDR3: CATSRAELGLAPNNEQFF; DNA: TGTGCCACCAGCAGAGCGGAATTGGGACTAGCTCCCAACAATGAGCAGTTCTTC
size: -; D: -; J: TRBJ2-2; V: TRBV13; CDR3: CASSTLGPRDTGELFF; DNA: TGTGCCAGCAGCACCTTAGGGCCGCGTGACACCGGGGAGCTGTTTTTT
size: once; D: TRBD1; J: TRBJ2-7; V: TRBV4-2; CDR3: CTSSQDSSDRGYEQYF; DNA: TGTACCAGCAGCCAAGATTCTAGCGACAGGGGCTACGAGCAGTACTTC